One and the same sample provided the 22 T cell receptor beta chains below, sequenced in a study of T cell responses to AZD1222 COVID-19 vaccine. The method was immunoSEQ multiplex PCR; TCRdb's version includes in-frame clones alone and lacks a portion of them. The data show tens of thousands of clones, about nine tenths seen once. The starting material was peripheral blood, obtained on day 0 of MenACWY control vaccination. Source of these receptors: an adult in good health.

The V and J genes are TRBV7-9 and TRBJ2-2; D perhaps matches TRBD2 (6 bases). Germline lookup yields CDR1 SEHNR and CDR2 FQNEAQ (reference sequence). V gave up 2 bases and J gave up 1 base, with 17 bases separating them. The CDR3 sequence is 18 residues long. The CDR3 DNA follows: TGTGCCAGCAGCTTAAAGTGGGCTAGCGCGATGAACACCGGGGAGCTGTTTTTT. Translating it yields CASSLKWASAMNTGELFF.

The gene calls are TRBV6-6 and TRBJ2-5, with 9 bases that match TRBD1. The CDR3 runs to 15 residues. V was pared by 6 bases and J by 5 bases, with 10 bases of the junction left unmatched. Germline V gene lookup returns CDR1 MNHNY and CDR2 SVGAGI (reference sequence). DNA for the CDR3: TGTGCCAGCAGAATGAGACAGGGGGTATGGGAGACCCAGTACTTC. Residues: CASRMRQGVWETQYF.

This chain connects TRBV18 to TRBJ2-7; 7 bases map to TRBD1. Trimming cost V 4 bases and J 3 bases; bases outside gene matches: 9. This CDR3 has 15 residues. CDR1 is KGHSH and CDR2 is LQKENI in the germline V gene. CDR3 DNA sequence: TGTGCCAGCTCACTTTACCGGGACAGCTACTACGAGCAGTACTTC. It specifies CASSLYRDSYYEQYF. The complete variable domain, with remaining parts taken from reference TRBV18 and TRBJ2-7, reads NAGVMQNPRHLVRRRGQEARLRCSPMKGHSHVYWYRQLPEEGLKFMVYLQKENIIDESGMPKERFSAEFPKEGPSILRIQQVVRGDSAAYFCASSLYRDSYYEQYFGPGTRLTVT.

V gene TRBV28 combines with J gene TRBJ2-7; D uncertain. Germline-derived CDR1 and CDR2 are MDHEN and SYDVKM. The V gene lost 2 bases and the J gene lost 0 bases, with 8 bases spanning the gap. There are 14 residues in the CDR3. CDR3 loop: CASSLEEYSYEQYF. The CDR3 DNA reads TGTGCCAGCAGTTTAGAGGAGTACTCCTACGAGCAGTACTTC.

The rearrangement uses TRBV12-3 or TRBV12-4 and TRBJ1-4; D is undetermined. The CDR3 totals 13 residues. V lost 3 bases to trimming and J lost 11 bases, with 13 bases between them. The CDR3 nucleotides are TGTGCCAGCAGTTTGGGCCCCGCCGGGAAACTGTTTTTT. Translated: CASSLGPAGKLFF.

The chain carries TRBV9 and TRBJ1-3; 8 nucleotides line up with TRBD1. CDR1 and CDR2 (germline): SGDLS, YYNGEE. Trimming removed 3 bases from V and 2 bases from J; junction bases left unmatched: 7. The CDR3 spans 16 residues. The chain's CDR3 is CASSAHLRGPGNTIYF. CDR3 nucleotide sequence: TGTGCCAGCAGCGCACATCTCAGGGGGCCTGGAAACACCATATATTTT.

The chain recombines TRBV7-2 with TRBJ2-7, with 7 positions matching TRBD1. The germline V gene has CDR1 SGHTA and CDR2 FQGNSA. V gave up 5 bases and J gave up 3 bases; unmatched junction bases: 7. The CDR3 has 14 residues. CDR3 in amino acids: CASSIKRDSYEQYF. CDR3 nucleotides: TGTGCCAGCAGCATTAAGAGGGACAGCTACGAGCAGTACTTC. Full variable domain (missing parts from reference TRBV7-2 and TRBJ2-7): GAGVSQSPSNKVTEKGKDVELRCDPISGHTALYWYRQSLGQGLEFLIYFQGNSAPDKSGLPSDRFSAERTGGSVSTLTIQRTQQEDSAVYLCASSIKRDSYEQYFGPGTRLTVT.

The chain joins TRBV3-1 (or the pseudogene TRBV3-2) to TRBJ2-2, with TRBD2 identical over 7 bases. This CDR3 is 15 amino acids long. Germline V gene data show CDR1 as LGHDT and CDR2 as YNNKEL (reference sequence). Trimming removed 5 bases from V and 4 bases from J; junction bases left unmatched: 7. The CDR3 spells CASSGRTSVTGELFF. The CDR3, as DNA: TGTGCCAGCAGCGGACGAACTAGCGTCACCGGGGAGCTGTTTTTT.

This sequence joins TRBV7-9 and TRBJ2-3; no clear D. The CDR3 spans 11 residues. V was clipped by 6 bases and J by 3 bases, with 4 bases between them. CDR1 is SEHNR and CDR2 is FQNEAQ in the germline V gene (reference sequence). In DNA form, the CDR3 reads TGTGCCAGCAGTATGACAGATACGCAGTATTTT. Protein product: CASSMTDTQYF.

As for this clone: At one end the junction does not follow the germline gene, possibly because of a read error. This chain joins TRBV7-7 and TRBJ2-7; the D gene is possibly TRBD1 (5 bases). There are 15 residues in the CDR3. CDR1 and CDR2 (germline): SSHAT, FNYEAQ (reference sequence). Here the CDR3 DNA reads TGTGCTAGCAGCTTAGGGCAGGGCCCAGCCTACGAGCAGTACTTC. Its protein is CASSLGQGPAYEQYF.

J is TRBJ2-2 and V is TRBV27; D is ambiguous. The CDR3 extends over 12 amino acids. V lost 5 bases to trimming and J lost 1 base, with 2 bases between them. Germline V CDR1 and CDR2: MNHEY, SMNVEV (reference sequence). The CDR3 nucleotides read TGTGCCAGCAGTAAGAACACCGGGGAGCTGTTTTTT. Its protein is CASSKNTGELFF.

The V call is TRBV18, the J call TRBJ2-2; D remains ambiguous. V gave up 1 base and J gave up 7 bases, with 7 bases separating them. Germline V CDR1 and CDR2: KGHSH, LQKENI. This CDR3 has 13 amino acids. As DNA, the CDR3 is TGTGCCAGCTCACCACTGGGCGGCGGGGAGCTGTTTTTT. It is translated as CASSPLGGGELFF. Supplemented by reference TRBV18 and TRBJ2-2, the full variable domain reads NAGVMQNPRHLVRRRGQEARLRCSPMKGHSHVYWYRQLPEEGLKFMVYLQKENIIDESGMPKERFSAEFPKEGPSILRIQQVVRGDSAAYFCASSPLGGGELFFGEGSRLTVL.

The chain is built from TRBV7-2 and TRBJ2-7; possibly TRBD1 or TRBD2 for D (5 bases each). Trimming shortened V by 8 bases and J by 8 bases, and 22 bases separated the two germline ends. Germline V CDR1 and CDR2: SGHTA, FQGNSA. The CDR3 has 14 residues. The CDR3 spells CASSVRDPTDQQYF. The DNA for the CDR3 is TGTGCCAGCTCAGTGAGGGACCCCACTGACCAGCAGTACTTC.

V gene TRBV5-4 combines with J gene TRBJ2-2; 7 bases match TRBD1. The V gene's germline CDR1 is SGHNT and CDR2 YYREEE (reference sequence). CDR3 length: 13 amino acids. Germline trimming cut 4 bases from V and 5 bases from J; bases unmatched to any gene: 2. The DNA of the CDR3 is TGTGCCAGCAGCCGGGACAGAACCGGGGAGCTGTTTTTT. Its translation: CASSRDRTGELFF.

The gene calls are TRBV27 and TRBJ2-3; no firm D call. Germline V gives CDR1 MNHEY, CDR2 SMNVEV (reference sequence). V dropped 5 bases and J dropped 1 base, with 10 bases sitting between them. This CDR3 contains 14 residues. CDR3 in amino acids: CASSVVPRTDTQYF. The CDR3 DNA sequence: TGTGCCAGCAGTGTCGTGCCCCGCACAGATACGCAGTATTTT.

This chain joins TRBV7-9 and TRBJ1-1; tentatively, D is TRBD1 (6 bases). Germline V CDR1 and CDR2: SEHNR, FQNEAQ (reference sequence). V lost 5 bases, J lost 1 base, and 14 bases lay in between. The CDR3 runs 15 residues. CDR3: CASSRLGAANTEAFF. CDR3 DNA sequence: TGTGCCAGCAGCCGCTTGGGGGCCGCGAACACTGAAGCTTTCTTT.

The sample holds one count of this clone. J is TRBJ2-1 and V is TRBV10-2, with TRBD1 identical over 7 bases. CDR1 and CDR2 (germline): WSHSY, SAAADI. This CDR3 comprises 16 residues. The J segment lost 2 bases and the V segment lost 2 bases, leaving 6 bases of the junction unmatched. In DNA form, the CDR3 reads TGCGCCAGCAGTGAGAGTAGGGGGCCAACCTACAATGAGCAGTTCTTC. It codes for CASSESRGPTYNEQFF.

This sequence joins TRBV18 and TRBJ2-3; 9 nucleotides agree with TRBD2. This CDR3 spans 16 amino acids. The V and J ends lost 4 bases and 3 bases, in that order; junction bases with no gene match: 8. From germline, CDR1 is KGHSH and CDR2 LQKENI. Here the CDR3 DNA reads TGTGCCAGCTCACTCCGGGAAGCGGGAGGAACAGATACGCAGTATTTT. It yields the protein CASSLREAGGTDTQYF.

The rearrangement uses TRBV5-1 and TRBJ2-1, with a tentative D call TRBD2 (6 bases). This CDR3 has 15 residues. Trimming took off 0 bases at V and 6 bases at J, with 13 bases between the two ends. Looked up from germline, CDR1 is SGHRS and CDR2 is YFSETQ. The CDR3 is CASSLGGVPLNEQFF. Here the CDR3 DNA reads TGCGCCAGCAGCTTGGGGGGGGTTCCCCTCAATGAGCAGTTCTTC.

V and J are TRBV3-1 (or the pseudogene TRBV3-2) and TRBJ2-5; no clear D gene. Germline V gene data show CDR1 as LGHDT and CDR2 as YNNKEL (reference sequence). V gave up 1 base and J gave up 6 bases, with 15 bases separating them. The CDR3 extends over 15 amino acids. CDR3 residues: CASSQVSIASKTQYF. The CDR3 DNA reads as TGTGCCAGCAGCCAAGTCTCTATTGCAAGCAAGACCCAGTACTTC.

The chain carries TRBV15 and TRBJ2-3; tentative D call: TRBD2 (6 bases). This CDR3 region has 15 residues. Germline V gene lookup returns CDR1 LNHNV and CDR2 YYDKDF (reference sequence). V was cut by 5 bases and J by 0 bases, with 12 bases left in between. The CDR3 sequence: CATSVASESTDTQYF. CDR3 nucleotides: TGTGCCACCAGCGTAGCTAGCGAGAGCACAGATACGCAGTATTTT. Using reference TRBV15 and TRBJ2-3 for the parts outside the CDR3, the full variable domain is DAMVIQNPRYQVTQFGKPVTLSCSQTLNHNVMYWYQQKSSQAPKLLFHYYDKDFNNEADTPDNFQSRRPNTSFCFLDIRSPGLGDTAMYLCATSVASESTDTQYFGPGTRLTVL.

The CDR3 sequence: CASSAGTGWHTEAFF. The CDR3 DNA follows: TGTGCCAGCAGTGCCGGGACAGGGTGGCACACTGAAGCTTTCTTT. The chain employs TRBV25-1 and TRBJ1-1, with 9 positions matching TRBD1. The CDR3 spans 15 residues. Losses at the gene ends were 4 bases for V and 3 bases for J; bases not matched to a gene: 6. Germline CDR1 and CDR2: MGHDK and SYGVNS. The full variable domain, rest sourced from reference TRBV25-1 and TRBJ1-1, is EADIYQTPRYLVIGTGKKITLECSQTMGHDKMYWYQQDPGMELHLIHYSYGVNSTEKGDLSSESTVSRIRTEHFPLTLESARPSHTSQYLCASSAGTGWHTEAFFGQGTRLTVV.